Each of the 25 T cell receptor beta chains below was sequenced from the same sample in a study of identical twins' blood T cells. TCRdb reprocessed the 5' RACE reads via MiXCR and lists one record per CDR3 protein. The sample consists of 300,000 to 400,000 distinct CDR3 sequences, about 28% of them appearing once. The sample consisted of PBMCs. These receptors all stem from a woman between 18 and 55 years old in good health.

This clonotype was seen only a few times. The germline gene is not matched at one end of the junction; a read error may be the cause. This chain connects TRBV18 to TRBJ1-1; D possibly corresponds to TRBD1 (6 bases). The CDR3 length is 13 residues. Per germline, CDR1 KGHSH and CDR2 LQKENI. Here the CDR3 DNA reads TGTGCCAGCTCACCTCCAGGGGATACTGAAGCCTTCTTT. Protein: CASSPPGDTEAFF. Full variable domain (outside the CDR3, taken from reference TRBV18 and TRBJ1-1): NAGVMQNPRHLVRRRGQEARLRCSPMKGHSHVYWYRQLPEEGLKFMVYLQKENIIDESGMPKERFSAEFPKEGPSILRIQQVVRGDSAAYFCASSPPGDTEAFFGQGTRLTVV.

There are a few counts of this clonotype. The rearrangement links TRBV6-2 or TRBV6-3 to TRBJ1-2, with D possibly matching TRBD1 (5 bases). The V gene's germline CDR1 is MNHEY and CDR2 SVGEGT. There are 14 residues in the CDR3. V was pared by 1 base and J by 9 bases, with 15 bases between. CDR3 sequence (DNA): TGTGCCAGCAGTTACTATCGGACGGACATGAGCTACACCTTC. This translates into CASSYYRTDMSYTF.

This clonotype was detected once. The rearrangement uses TRBV10-3 and TRBJ1-4; no clear D. CDR3 length: 13 residues. Germline CDR1 ENHRY, CDR2 SYGVKD. Trimming took off 10 bases at V and 4 bases at J, with 13 bases between the two ends. The CDR3 reads CATQDGINEKLFF. The CDR3 DNA is TGTGCCACCCAGGACGGAATTAATGAAAAACTGTTTTTT.

This clonotype occurred a few times. The chain joins TRBV20-1 to TRBJ2-1; D possibly corresponds to TRBD2 (6 bases). Trimming removed 8 bases at V and 3 bases at J, with 17 bases between. The CDR3 covers 14 residues. CDR1 and CDR2 from the germline V gene are DFQATT and SNEGSKA (reference sequence). The CDR3, as DNA: TGCAGTTCAACGGCGGGACCATTCTACAATGAGCAGTTCTTC. This translates into CSSTAGPFYNEQFF.

About this clonotype itself: Relative to the germline gene, one junction end is altered; a read error may explain this. The chain combines TRBV7-2 with TRBJ1-1; no definite D call. This CDR3 has 13 residues. CDR1 is SGHTA and CDR2 is FQGNSA in the germline V gene. The CDR3 sequence is CASILVENTEAFF. The CDR3 region has the DNA TGTGCCAGCATCTTAGTCGAAAACACTGAAGCTTTCTTT. The whole variable domain, remainder taken from reference TRBV7-2 and TRBJ1-1, is GAGVSQSPSNKVTEKGKDVELRCDPISGHTALYWYRQSLGQGLEFLIYFQGNSAPDKSGLPSDRFSAERTGGSVSTLTIQRTQQEDSAVYLCASILVENTEAFFGQGTRLTVV.

In its sample, this clonotype was seen a few times. The chain joins TRBV7-2 to TRBJ1-2, with D perhaps TRBD1 (6 bases). With 3 bases removed from V and 7 bases from J, the gap between germline ends came to 12 bases. In germline, CDR1 is SGHTA, CDR2 FQGNSA. This CDR3 spans 13 amino acids. CDR3 sequence (DNA): TGTGCCAGCAGCTTTCGACAGGAGGGTGGCTACACCTTC. This encodes CASSFRQEGGYTF.

This chain uses TRBV2 with TRBJ2-3; D perhaps matches TRBD1 (6 bases). CDR3 length: 15 residues. V was cut by 7 bases and J by 1 base, with 15 bases left in between. The germline V gene encodes CDR1 SNHLY and CDR2 FYNNEI. Here the CDR3 reads CASISRGRGTDTQYF. CDR3 nucleotide sequence: TGTGCCAGCATTAGCAGGGGTCGGGGCACAGATACGCAGTATTTT. The full variable domain, its missing parts supplied by reference TRBV2 and TRBJ2-3, is EPEVTQTPSHQVTQMGQEVILRCVPISNHLYFYWYRQILGQKVEFLVSFYNNEISEKSEIFDDQFSVERPDGSNFTLKIRSTKLEDSAMYFCASISRGRGTDTQYFGPGTRLTVL.

The V gene is TRBV12-3 or TRBV12-4, the J gene TRBJ2-1; D unclear. V was trimmed by 8 bases and J by 10 bases, leaving 18 bases between them. The CDR3 consists of 13 residues. DNA for the CDR3: TGTGCCAGCGCACCAGCATTTTCATGGGAGCAGTTCTTC. Its protein is CASAPAFSWEQFF.

V gene TRBV5-1 combines with J gene TRBJ1-2; tentatively, D is TRBD1 (6 bases). The CDR3 is 17 amino acids. CDR1 and CDR2 from the germline V gene are SGHRS and YFSETQ. V dropped 5 bases and J dropped 0 bases, with 20 bases sitting between them. The DNA for the CDR3 is TGCGCCAGCAGGCCTAATCCAGGGGCCGTTTCTAACTATGGCTACACCTTC. Its protein is CASRPNPGAVSNYGYTF.

This clonotype has a count of ten or more. This chain uses TRBV2 with TRBJ1-1; D gene uncertain. Looked up from germline, CDR1 is SNHLY and CDR2 is FYNNEI. V lost 6 bases and J lost 1, with 3 bases in between. The CDR3 extends over 11 amino acids. As DNA, the CDR3 is TGTGCCAGCAGAACGAACACTGAAGCTTTCTTT. Amino acids: CASRTNTEAFF.

The chain couples TRBV2 to TRBJ2-5; no firm D call. Germline loops: CDR1 SNHLY, CDR2 FYNNEI. The CDR3 length is 11 residues. V was pared by 4 bases and J by 5 bases, with 5 bases between. The CDR3 spells CASSGFETQYF. The DNA for the CDR3 is TGTGCCAGCAGTGGATTCGAGACCCAGTACTTC.

This clonotype was seen only a few times. J is TRBJ2-7 and V is TRBV29-1; TRBD1 matches at 8 bases. V lost 7 bases, J lost 5 bases, and 13 bases stayed unmatched. The CDR3 is 14 residues long. The V gene's germline CDR1 is SQVTM and CDR2 ANQGSEA. The CDR3 DNA is TGCAGCGACTTCCCGGACAGGGTCAGGCACGAGCAGTACTTC. Translation gives CSDFPDRVRHEQYF.

The V and J genes are TRBV7-2 and TRBJ2-7; D tentatively reads TRBD1 or TRBD2 (5 bases each). Trimming shortened V by 6 bases and J by 2 bases, and 17 bases separated the two germline ends. CDR3 size: 15 residues. The germline CDR1 and CDR2 sequences are SGHTA and FQGNSA. CDR3 coding DNA: TGTGCCAGCAGTTTTGGTAGGGACGTAACCTACGAGCAGTACTTC. Translating it yields CASSFGRDVTYEQYF.

The V call is TRBV12-5, the J call TRBJ1-5; 9 positions agree with TRBD1. With V trimmed by 0 bases and J by 2 bases, 8 bases remained unmatched. Germline V gene data show CDR1 as LGHNT and CDR2 as FRNRAP. The CDR3 extends over 18 amino acids. CDR3 bases: TGTGCTAGTGGTTTGGTAGGCGGGACAGGGTCTGGCAATCAGCCCCAGCATTTT. It is translated as CASGLVGGTGSGNQPQHF.

This clonotype was detected a few times. The CDR3 nucleotides read TGCAGTGCCTCCCGGGCTAGCTATGGCTACACCTTC. Encoded protein: CSASRASYGYTF. The V and J genes are TRBV20-1 and TRBJ1-2; unclear D gene. This CDR3 region has 12 residues. The ends were cut back, 6 bases at V and 4 bases at J, with 12 bases in the middle. Looked up from germline, CDR1 is DFQATT and CDR2 is SNEGSKA (reference sequence).

This clonotype occurred a few times. The chain uses TRBV9 and TRBJ2-1; D uncertain. There are 14 residues in the CDR3. CDR1 is SGDLS and CDR2 is YYNGEE in the germline V gene. The V end was cut by 4 bases, the J end by 6 bases, with 14 bases between. The CDR3 DNA reads as TGTGCCAGCAGCCCCACCCCCGACTTCAATGAGCAGTTCTTC. Translation: CASSPTPDFNEQFF.

This clonotype was detected many times. The V call is TRBV20-1, the J call TRBJ2-3; 7 bases are a match to TRBD2. This CDR3 contains 13 residues. The V and J ends lost 6 bases and 5 bases, in that order; junction bases with no gene match: 8. CDR1 is DFQATT, CDR2 SNEGSKA, per germline (reference sequence). The CDR3 coding sequence is TGCAGTGCCAGCCGGGACTACGGAGATACGCAGTATTTT. Amino acids: CSASRDYGDTQYF.

The V call is TRBV7-2, the J call TRBJ1-1, with TRBD1 matching over 9 bases. V dropped 4 bases and J dropped 5; count of bases not matched to a gene: 5. Germline V gene sequence: CDR1 SGHTA, CDR2 FQGNSA. The CDR3 consists of 14 residues. The CDR3 region is CASSSQGTGTEAFF. CDR3 coding DNA: TGTGCCAGCAGCTCCCAAGGGACAGGGACTGAAGCTTTCTTT.

The chain links TRBV27 to TRBJ2-3; D gene ambiguous. The germline V gene encodes CDR1 MNHEY and CDR2 SMNVEV (reference sequence). The CDR3 totals 13 residues. The germline V and J ends were trimmed by 2 bases and 1 base, with 4 bases remaining between them. CDR3 in amino acids: CASSLSRTDTQYF. In nucleotides, the CDR3 is TGTGCCAGCAGTTTAAGCCGCACAGATACGCAGTATTTT.

This clonotype was observed a handful of times. The chain couples TRBV14 to TRBJ1-3, with D uncertain. Trimming removed 0 bases at V and 0 bases at J, with 9 bases between. The CDR3 extends over 16 amino acids. Germline V CDR1 and CDR2: SGHDN, FVKESK. In DNA form, the CDR3 reads TGTGCCAGCAGCCAAGAGAGGCTGAGCTCTGGAAACACCATATATTTT. Its protein product is CASSQERLSSGNTIYF.

J is TRBJ2-3 and V is TRBV4-3; 7 bases align to TRBD2. The V gene end was trimmed by 0 bases and the J gene end by 5 bases; junction bases not matched to a gene: 8. This CDR3 has 16 residues. Germline CDR1 reads LGHNA; CDR2 reads YSLEER. The CDR3 reads CASSQDKRDMGDTQYF. CDR3 sequence (DNA): TGCGCCAGCAGCCAAGATAAGCGGGATATGGGAGATACGCAGTATTTT.

Worth noting for this clonotype: A read error may account for a junction end that differs from germline. The chain is built from TRBV2 and TRBJ1-2, with 7 positions matching TRBD1. The V gene's germline CDR1 is SNHLY and CDR2 FYNNEI. The CDR3 is made up of 13 amino acids. The CDR3, as DNA: TGTGCCTGCAGTCCTCGACAGGGTGCGGGCTACACCTTC. Amino acid sequence: CACSPRQGAGYTF.

The V call is TRBV25-1, the J call TRBJ1-1; D is unresolved. The length of the CDR3 is 14 residues. CDR1 is MGHDK, CDR2 SYGVNS, per germline. Trimming cost V 1 base and J 1 base, with 7 bases left between them. The CDR3: CASSESVWNTEAFF. The CDR3 DNA reads TGTGCCAGCAGTGAATCAGTCTGGAACACTGAAGCTTTCTTT.

The gene calls are TRBV6-5 and TRBJ1-2; D ambiguous. This CDR3 has 13 residues. From germline, CDR1 is MNHEY and CDR2 SVGAGI. Trimming left V 0 bases short and J 4 bases short, with 6 bases between. The CDR3 sequence: CASSYSGIYGYTF. CDR3 DNA: TGTGCCAGCAGTTACTCTGGGATCTATGGCTACACCTTC.

This clonotype was seen repeatedly, ten times or more. The rearrangement links TRBV4-2 to TRBJ2-1; D not resolved. Germline-derived CDR1 and CDR2 are LGHNA and YNFKEQ. CDR3 length: 11 amino acids. V dropped 6 bases and J dropped 7 bases, with 7 bases sitting between them. CDR3 nucleotide sequence: TGTGCCAGCAGTTACACGAATGAGCAGTTCTTC. Its translation: CASSYTNEQFF.